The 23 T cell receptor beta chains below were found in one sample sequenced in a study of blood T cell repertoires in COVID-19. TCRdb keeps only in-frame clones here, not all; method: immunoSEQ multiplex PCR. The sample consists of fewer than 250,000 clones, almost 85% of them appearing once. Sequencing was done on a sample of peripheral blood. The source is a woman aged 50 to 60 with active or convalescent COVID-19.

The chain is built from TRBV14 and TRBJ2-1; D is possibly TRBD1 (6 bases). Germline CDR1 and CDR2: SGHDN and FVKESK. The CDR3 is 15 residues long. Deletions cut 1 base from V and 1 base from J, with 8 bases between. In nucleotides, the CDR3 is TGTGCCAGCAGCCAAGCGAGGGGGTCCTACAATGAGCAGTTCTTC. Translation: CASSQARGSYNEQFF.

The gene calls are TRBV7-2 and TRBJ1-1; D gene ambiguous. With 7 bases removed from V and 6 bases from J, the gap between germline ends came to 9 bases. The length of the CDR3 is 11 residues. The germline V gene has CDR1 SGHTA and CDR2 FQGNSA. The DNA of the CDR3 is TGTGCCAGCACCTCACAGCCTGAAGCTTTCTTT. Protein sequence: CASTSQPEAFF. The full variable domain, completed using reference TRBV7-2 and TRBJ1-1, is GAGVSQSPSNKVTEKGKDVELRCDPISGHTALYWYRQSLGQGLEFLIYFQGNSAPDKSGLPSDRFSAERTGGSVSTLTIQRTQQEDSAVYLCASTSQPEAFFGQGTRLTVV.

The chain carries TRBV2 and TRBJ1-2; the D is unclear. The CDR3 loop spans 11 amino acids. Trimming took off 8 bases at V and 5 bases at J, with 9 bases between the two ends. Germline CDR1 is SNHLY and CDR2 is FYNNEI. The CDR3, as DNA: TGTGCCAGCCACGAGGAGTATGGCTACACCTTC. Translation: CASHEEYGYTF.

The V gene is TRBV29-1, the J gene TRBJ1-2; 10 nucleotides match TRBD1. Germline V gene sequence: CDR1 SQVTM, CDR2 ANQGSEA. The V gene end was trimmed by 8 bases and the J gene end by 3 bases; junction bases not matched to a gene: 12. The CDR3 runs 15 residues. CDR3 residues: CSTSPSGTGDYGYTF. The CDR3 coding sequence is TGCAGCACCTCCCCTTCCGGGACAGGGGACTATGGCTACACCTTC. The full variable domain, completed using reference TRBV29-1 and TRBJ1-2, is SAVISQKPSRDICQRGTSLTIQCQVDSQVTMMFWYRQQPGQSLTLIATANQGSEATYESGFVIDKFPISRPNLTFSTLTVSNMSPEDSSIYLCSTSPSGTGDYGYTFGSGTRLTVV.

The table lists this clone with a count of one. CDR3 loop: CASSLPVSFGNEQFF. CDR3 in DNA: TGTGCCAGCAGCTTGCCCGTAAGTTTCGGCAATGAGCAGTTCTTC. This rearrangement joins TRBV5-5 to TRBJ2-1; D ambiguous. V was shortened by 1 base and J by 6 bases, with 14 bases between the two germline ends. Per the germline V gene, CDR1 is SGHKS and CDR2 is YYEKEE (reference sequence). The CDR3 totals 15 residues.

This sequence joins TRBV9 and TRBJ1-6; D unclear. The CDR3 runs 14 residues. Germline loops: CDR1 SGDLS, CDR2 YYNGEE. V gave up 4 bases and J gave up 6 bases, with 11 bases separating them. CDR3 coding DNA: TGTGCCAGCAGCAGTGGACTGATTAATTCACCCCTCCACTTT. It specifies CASSSGLINSPLHF.

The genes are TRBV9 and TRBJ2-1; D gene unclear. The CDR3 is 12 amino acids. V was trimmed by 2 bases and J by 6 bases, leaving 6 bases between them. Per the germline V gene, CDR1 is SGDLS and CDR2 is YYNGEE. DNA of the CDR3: TGTGCCAGCAGCGTCCTGTTCAATGAGCAGTTCTTC. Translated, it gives CASSVLFNEQFF.

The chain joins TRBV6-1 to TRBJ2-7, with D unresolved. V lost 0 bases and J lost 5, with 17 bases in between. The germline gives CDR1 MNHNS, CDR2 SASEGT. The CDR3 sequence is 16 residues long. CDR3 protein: CASSEAKFLYRDEQYF. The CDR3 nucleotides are TGTGCCAGCAGTGAAGCCAAGTTTCTCTACAGAGACGAGCAGTACTTC.

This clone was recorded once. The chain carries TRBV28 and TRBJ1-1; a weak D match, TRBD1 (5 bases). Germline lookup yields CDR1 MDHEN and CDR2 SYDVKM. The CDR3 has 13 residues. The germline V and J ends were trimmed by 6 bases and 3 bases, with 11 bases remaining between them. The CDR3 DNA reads TGTGCCAGCAGGGGGCGCGGGGACACTGAAGCTTTCTTT. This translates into CASRGRGDTEAFF. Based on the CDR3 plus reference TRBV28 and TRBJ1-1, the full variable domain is DVKVTQSSRYLVKRTGEKVFLECVQDMDHENMFWYRQDPGLGLRLIYFSYDVKMKEKGDIPEGYSVSREKKERFSLILESASTNQTSMYLCASRGRGDTEAFFGQGTRLTVV.

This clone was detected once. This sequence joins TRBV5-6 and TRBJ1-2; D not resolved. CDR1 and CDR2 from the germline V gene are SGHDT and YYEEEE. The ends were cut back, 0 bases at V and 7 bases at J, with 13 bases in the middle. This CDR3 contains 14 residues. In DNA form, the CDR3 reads TGTGCCAGCAGCTTGGCGGGGTTTTTCGGTGGCTACACCTTC. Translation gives CASSLAGFFGGYTF.

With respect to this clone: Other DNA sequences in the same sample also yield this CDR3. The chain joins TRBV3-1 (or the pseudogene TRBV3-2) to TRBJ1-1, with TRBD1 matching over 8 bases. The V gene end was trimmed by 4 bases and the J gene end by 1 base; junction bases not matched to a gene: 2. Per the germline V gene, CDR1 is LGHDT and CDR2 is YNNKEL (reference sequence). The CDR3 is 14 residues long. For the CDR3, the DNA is TGTGCCAGCAGCCTAGGACAGGGGAACACTGAAGCTTTCTTT. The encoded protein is CASSLGQGNTEAFF.

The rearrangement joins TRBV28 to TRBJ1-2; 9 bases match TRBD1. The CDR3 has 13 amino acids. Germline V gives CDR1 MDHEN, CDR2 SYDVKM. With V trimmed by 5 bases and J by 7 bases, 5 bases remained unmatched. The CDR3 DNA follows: TGTGCCAGCAGTGCGGGACAGGGCCGTGGCTACACCTTC. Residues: CASSAGQGRGYTF.

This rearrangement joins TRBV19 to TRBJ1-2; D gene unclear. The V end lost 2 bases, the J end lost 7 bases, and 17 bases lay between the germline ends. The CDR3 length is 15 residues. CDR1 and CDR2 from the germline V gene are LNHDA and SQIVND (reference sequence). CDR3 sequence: CASSIKYGLGSGYTF. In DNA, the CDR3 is TGTGCCAGTAGTATAAAATACGGACTCGGAAGTGGCTACACCTTC.

The CDR3 is CASIWDRGDSPLHF. The CDR3 DNA follows: TGTGCCAGCATTTGGGACAGGGGTGATTCACCCCTCCACTTT. This chain joins TRBV6-5 and TRBJ1-6; TRBD1 agrees at 10 bases. The CDR3 length is 14 residues. Germline values: CDR1 MNHEY, CDR2 SVGAGI. Trimming took 7 bases from V and 8 from J; bases not matched to a gene: 5.

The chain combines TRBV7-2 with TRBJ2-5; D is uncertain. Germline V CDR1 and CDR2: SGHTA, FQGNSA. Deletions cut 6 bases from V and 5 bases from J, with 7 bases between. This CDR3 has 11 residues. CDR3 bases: TGTGCCAGCAGTAATATGGAGACCCAGTACTTC. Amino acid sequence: CASSNMETQYF.

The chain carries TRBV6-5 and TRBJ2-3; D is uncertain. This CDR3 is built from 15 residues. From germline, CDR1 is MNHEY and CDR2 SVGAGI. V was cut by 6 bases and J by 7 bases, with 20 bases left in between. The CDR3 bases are TGTGCCAGCAGCCTGACCGGGTCGGTCGGTCATACGCAGTATTTT. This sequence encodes CASSLTGSVGHTQYF.

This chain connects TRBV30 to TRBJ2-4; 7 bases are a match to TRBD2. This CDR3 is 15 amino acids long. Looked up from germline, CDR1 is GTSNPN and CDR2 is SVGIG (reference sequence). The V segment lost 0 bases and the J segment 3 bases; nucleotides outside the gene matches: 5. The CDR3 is CAWSVGRGDKNIQYF. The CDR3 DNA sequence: TGTGCCTGGAGTGTAGGGAGGGGTGACAAAAACATTCAGTACTTC.

The CDR3 sequence is CASRFGAGGTDTQYF. The CDR3 DNA reads TGTGCCAGCAGGTTCGGGGCGGGAGGCACAGATACGCAGTATTTT. The chain has TRBV2 and TRBJ2-3, with 7 bases aligning to TRBD2. Germline trimming cut 6 bases from V and 1 base from J; bases unmatched to any gene: 7. The length of the CDR3 is 15 residues. Germline CDR1 reads SNHLY; CDR2 reads FYNNEI.

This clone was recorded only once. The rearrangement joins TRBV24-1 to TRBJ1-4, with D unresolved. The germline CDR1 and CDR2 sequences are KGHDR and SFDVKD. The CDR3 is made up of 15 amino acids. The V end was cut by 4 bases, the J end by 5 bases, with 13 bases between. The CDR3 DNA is TGTGCCACCAGTGACTCCGGAGCCGGAAATGAAAAACTGTTTTTT. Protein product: CATSDSGAGNEKLFF.

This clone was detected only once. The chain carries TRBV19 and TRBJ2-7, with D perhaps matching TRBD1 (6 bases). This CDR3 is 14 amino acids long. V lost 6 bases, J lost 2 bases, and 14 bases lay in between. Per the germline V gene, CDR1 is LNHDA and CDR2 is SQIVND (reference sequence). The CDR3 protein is CASSPGVGTYEQYF. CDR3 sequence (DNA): TGTGCCAGTAGCCCAGGGGTGGGAACCTACGAGCAGTACTTC.

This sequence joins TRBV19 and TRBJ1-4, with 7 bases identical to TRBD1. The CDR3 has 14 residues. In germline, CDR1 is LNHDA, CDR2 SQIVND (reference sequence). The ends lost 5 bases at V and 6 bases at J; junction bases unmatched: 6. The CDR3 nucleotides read TGTGCCAGTAGTCACAGGGGAAGGGATGAAAAACTGTTTTTT. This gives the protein CASSHRGRDEKLFF. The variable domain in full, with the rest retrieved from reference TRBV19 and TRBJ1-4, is DGGITQSPKYLFRKEGQNVTLSCEQNLNHDAMYWYRQDPGQGLRLIYYSQIVNDFQKGDIAEGYSVSREKKESFPLTVTSAQKNPTAFYLCASSHRGRDEKLFFGSGTQLSVL.

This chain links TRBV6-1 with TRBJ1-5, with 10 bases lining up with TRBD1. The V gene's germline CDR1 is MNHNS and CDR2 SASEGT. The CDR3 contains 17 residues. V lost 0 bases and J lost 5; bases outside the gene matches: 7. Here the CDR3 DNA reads TGTGCCAGCAGTGAAGCGCTAGGGACAGGGGTGGATCAGCCCCAGCATTTT. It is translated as CASSEALGTGVDQPQHF.

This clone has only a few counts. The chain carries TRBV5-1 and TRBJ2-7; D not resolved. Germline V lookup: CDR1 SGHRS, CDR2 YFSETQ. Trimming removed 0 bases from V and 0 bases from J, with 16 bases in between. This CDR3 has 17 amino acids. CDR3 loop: CASSLGGGSLGSYEQYF. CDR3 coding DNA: TGCGCCAGCAGCTTGGGCGGTGGATCCCTCGGCTCCTACGAGCAGTACTTC. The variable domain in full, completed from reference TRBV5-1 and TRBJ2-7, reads KAGVTQTPRYLIKTRGQQVTLSCSPISGHRSVSWYQQTPGQGLQFLFEYFSETQRNKGNFPGRFSGRQFSNSRSEMNVSTLELGDSALYLCASSLGGGSLGSYEQYFGPGTRLTVT.